The source of this T cell receptor (beta chain) is a study of control samples from healthy donors and cancer patients. TCRdb keeps only in-frame clones here, not all; method: immunoSEQ multiplex PCR. The sample has 150,000 to 200,000 clones, 96% seen once. The sequenced sample was blood. The clonotype comes from a woman in her 30s in good health.

The chain's CDR3 is CASSRPQGTNEKLFF. CDR3 DNA sequence: TGTGCCAGCAGTCGACCTCAGGGGACTAATGAAAAACTGTTTTTT. The chain joins TRBV6-5 to TRBJ1-4, with D tentatively TRBD1 (6 bases). This CDR3 is 15 amino acids long. Germline V CDR1 and CDR2: MNHEY, SVGAGI. V gave up 5 bases and J gave up 2 bases, with 12 bases separating them.